One sample yielded the 15 T cell receptor beta chains listed below, sequenced in a study of human T cells and chemical hapten exposure. The time point is: patch test 3, about 24 weeks after DPC sensitization. This sample's treatment: therapeutic diphenylcyclopropenone sensitization with weekly scalp DPC. Via MiXCR, TCRdb re-called the RACE reads, giving one row per CDR3 protein. In the table there are 70,000 or so distinct CDR3 sequences, over 8.5% of which are singletons. The sample in question was whole blood, obtained in connection with sensitization to the hapten diphenylcyclopropenone (DPC). The receptor source for this set is a woman in her fifties or sixties with alopecia areata. Some clones in this sample may be carry-over from other donors' samples.

This clonotype was observed at least ten times. J is TRBJ1-5 and V is TRBV7-2, with TRBD1 matching 7 bases. CDR3 size: 15 residues. Germline V gene sequence: CDR1 SGHTA, CDR2 FQGNSA. The V segment lost 3 bases and the J segment 7 bases; nucleotides outside the gene matches: 9. This chain's CDR3 is CASSFWVTGSQPQHF. As DNA, the CDR3 is TGTGCCAGCAGCTTCTGGGTGACAGGGTCCCAGCCCCAGCATTTT. Together with reference TRBV7-2 and TRBJ1-5, the CDR3 gives the full variable domain: GAGVSQSPSNKVTEKGKDVELRCDPISGHTALYWYRQSLGQGLEFLIYFQGNSAPDKSGLPSDRFSAERTGGSVSTLTIQRTQQEDSAVYLCASSFWVTGSQPQHFGDGTRLSIL.

The chain recombines TRBV4-2 with TRBJ2-7, with 9 bases that match TRBD2. The CDR3 length is 16 residues. The germline V gene has CDR1 LGHNA and CDR2 YNFKEQ. J was trimmed by 6 bases and V by 3 bases; bases with no gene match: 12. DNA of the CDR3: TGTGCCAGCAGCCAGAAAGTAGCGGGAGATGCTGGCGAGCAGTACTTC. Translation gives CASSQKVAGDAGEQYF.

The chain carries TRBV11-3 and TRBJ1-1; TRBD1 matches at 11 bases. Trimming at V came to 4 bases and at J to 5 bases, leaving 6 bases not matched to a gene. CDR3 length: 15 residues. Germline-derived CDR1 and CDR2 are SGHNT and YENEEA. The CDR3 DNA sequence: TGTGCCAGCAGCTCGGGACAGGGGGGATGGACTGAAGCTTTCTTT. As protein: CASSSGQGGWTEAFF.

Concerning this clonotype: One base away lies a much larger clone, so this may be a sequencing read error. The chain uses TRBV6-1 and TRBJ2-7; D unclear. The germline CDR1 and CDR2 sequences are MNHNS and SASEGT. Trimming took off 10 bases at V and 5 bases at J, with 18 bases between the two ends. This CDR3 contains 13 residues. As DNA, the CDR3 is TGTGCCACTACCGTGGCCCCGAGGAACGAGCAGTACTTC. Translated, it gives CATTVAPRNEQYF.

The chain recombines TRBV12-3 or TRBV12-4 with TRBJ2-5; TRBD2 matches 8 bases. The CDR3 consists of 15 residues. V shed 7 bases, J shed 5 bases, and the junction held 12 bases outside the gene matches. CDR3: CASKSGTSVTETQYF. The CDR3 nucleotides read TGTGCCAGCAAATCCGGGACTAGTGTTACGGAGACCCAGTACTTC.

In this sample, this clonotype turned up many times. The J gene is TRBJ1-2, the V gene TRBV19; TRBD1 matches at 8 bases. J was trimmed by 2 bases and V by 6 bases; bases with no gene match: 14. Germline V gene sequence: CDR1 LNHDA, CDR2 SQIVND (reference sequence). This CDR3 is 17 amino acids long. The CDR3 DNA sequence: TGTGCCAGTAGAGACATCCGGGACAGGCGGCTGAACTATGGCTACACCTTC. Encoded protein: CASRDIRDRRLNYGYTF.

For this clonotype: This may be a read error: a much more frequent sequence differs by one nucleotide. The conserved phenylalanine or tryptophan normally closing the CDR3 is absent here, so this likely arose from a read error. This rearrangement joins TRBV3-1 to TRBJ1-1; maybe TRBD1 (5 bases). The CDR3 has 12 amino acids. CDR1 is LGHDT, CDR2 YNNKEL, per germline (reference sequence). V was shortened by 4 bases and J by 6 bases, with 9 bases between the two germline ends. Written as DNA, the CDR3 is TGTGCCAGCAGCCGAAGAGGGGCTGAAGCTTTCCTT. Translating it yields CASSRRGAEAFL.

This clonotype was detected ten times or more. DNA of the CDR3: TGTGCCAGCACCAAAGAGACCCAGTACTTC. Protein sequence: CASTKETQYF. The V and J genes are TRBV2 and TRBJ2-5; no clear D. This CDR3 contains 10 residues. Trimming left V 7 bases short and J 3 bases short, with 3 bases between. Germline values: CDR1 SNHLY, CDR2 FYNNEI.

This clonotype was counted ten times or more. V is TRBV5-4 and J is TRBJ2-7; D is ambiguous. The germline V and J ends were trimmed by 0 bases and 4 bases, with 8 bases remaining between them. The germline V gene has CDR1 SGHNT and CDR2 YYREEE (reference sequence). The CDR3 totals 13 residues. The CDR3 loop reads CASSLDPDYEQYF. DNA for the CDR3: TGTGCCAGCAGCTTGGACCCTGATTACGAGCAGTACTTC. Combining the CDR3 with reference TRBV5-4 and TRBJ2-7 gives the whole variable domain ETGVTQSPTHLIKTRGQQVTLRCSSQSGHNTVSWYQQALGQGPQFIFQYYREEENGRGNFPPRFSGLQFPNYSSELNVNALELDDSALYLCASSLDPDYEQYFGPGTRLTVT.

This clonotype was seen repeatedly, ten times or more. The chain combines TRBV7-2 with TRBJ1-3, with unresolved D. The CDR3 consists of 16 residues. The ends were cut back, 2 bases at V and 0 bases at J, with 11 bases in the middle. Germline CDR1 SGHTA, CDR2 FQGNSA. The CDR3 is CASSLQAYGSGNTIYF. The DNA for the CDR3 is TGTGCCAGCAGCTTACAGGCCTACGGCTCTGGAAACACCATATATTTT.

The DNA for the CDR3 is TGTGCCAGCAGTTCCCCAGGGAAGCCTGAAGCTTTCTTT. As protein: CASSSPGKPEAFF. This chain connects TRBV28 to TRBJ1-1; TRBD1 is a possible D gene (5 bases). Trimming took off 4 bases at V and 6 bases at J, with 12 bases between the two ends. CDR3 length equals 13 residues. Per germline, CDR1 MDHEN and CDR2 SYDVKM.

V gene TRBV28 combines with J gene TRBJ2-7, with D unclear. Germline V gene sequence: CDR1 MDHEN, CDR2 SYDVKM. This CDR3 spans 14 amino acids. Trimming pared 2 bases from V and 2 bases from J, leaving 10 bases between. CDR3 nucleotides: TGTGCCAGCAGTTTAAGTCGGCCAGCCTACGAGCAGTACTTC. It encodes CASSLSRPAYEQYF.

This clonotype has only a few counts. The chain employs TRBV6-6 and TRBJ1-2; TRBD1 matches at 7 bases. Germline V lookup: CDR1 MNHNY, CDR2 SVGAGI (reference sequence). This CDR3 is 13 amino acids long. J was trimmed by 8 bases and V by 8 bases; bases with no gene match: 11. CDR3 sequence reads: CASLSGTAGGYTF. CDR3 sequence (DNA): TGTGCCAGCCTTTCCGGGACAGCCGGAGGCTACACCTTC.

The chain carries TRBV9 and TRBJ2-3, with 10 bases identical to TRBD2. Germline-derived CDR1 and CDR2 are SGDLS and YYNGEE. The junction had 10 bases not matched to a gene; V was cut back by 3 bases and J by 0 bases. The CDR3 consists of 18 residues. CDR3 sequence reads: CASSAPSGRRLSTDTQYF. For the CDR3, the DNA is TGTGCCAGCAGCGCACCTAGCGGGAGACGTCTAAGCACAGATACGCAGTATTTT.

This chain links TRBV4-3 with TRBJ1-4, with 7 bases fitting TRBD1. Germline V CDR1 and CDR2: LGHNA, YSLEER. This CDR3 spans 16 amino acids. The junction had 10 bases not matched to a gene; V was cut back by 1 base and J by 8 bases. The CDR3 coding sequence is TGCGCCAGCAGCCAAGGCCAGACAGGGTTTTCGGAAAAACTGTTTTTT. Its translation: CASSQGQTGFSEKLFF.